The clone carrying this TCR beta chain was counted at least ten times. The antigen remains unidentified. TCRdb called the 5' RACE reads again in MiXCR, with one record for every CDR3 protein. The sample lists fewer than 20,000 distinct CDR3 sequences, 5.5% to 8.5% occurring once. Per germline, CDR1 DFQATT and CDR2 SNEGSKA (reference sequence). The CDR3 covers 16 residues. After removal of 1 base from V and 0 bases from J, the junction contained 1 base not matched to a gene. This specimen belongs to a study of spatial heterogeneity in lung cancer. Whole-study findings and limits: Higher tumor mutation counts went along with higher counts of expanded intratumoral alpha and beta TCRs.

The time point is: sample taken at primary tumor resection. The approximately 79 donors had untreated early-stage non-small cell lung cancer. Material for sequencing was whole RNA from tumor, nontumor lung or frozen PBMC, left unsorted. The chain recombines TRBV20-1 with TRBJ1-6, with 9 bases identical to TRBD1. Source: lung tumor tissue, taken at surgery. The origin of this receptor is a female donor with early-stage non-small cell lung cancer. The CDR3 here is CSARGTGASYNSPLHF. CDR3 in DNA: TGCAGTGCTAGAGGGACAGGGGCCTCCTATAATTCACCCCTCCACTTT.